A single sample is the source of the 30 T cell receptor beta chains below, sequenced in a study of cytotoxic CD8 clonotypes in ibrutinib-treated CLL. Data came from immunoSEQ multiplex PCR; TCRdb stores just in-frame clones and leaves some out. Counted here are about 300,000 clones, over 55% occurring once; the ten biggest clones make up roughly 6.7%. Sequenced material: PBMCs, taken after 36 months of ibrutinib treatment. Receptor source: a human donor with chronic lymphocytic leukemia.

The chain carries TRBV6-4 and TRBJ1-2; D might be TRBD1 (5 bases). From germline, CDR1 is MRHNA and CDR2 SNTAGT. V lost 3 bases and J 2 bases, leaving 13 bases between the germline ends. The CDR3 covers 15 residues. CDR3 nucleotides: TGTGCCAGCAGTGATAGTACAGGTTGGAACTATGGCTACACCTTC. It translates to CASSDSTGWNYGYTF.

The chain couples TRBV4-1 to TRBJ1-5, with 8 bases matching TRBD1. V trimming: 1 base; J trimming: 0 bases; junction bases outside the gene matches: 8. The CDR3 totals 18 residues. The germline V gene encodes CDR1 MGHRA and CDR2 YSYEKL. The CDR3 loop reads CASSQGPGQVYSNQPQHF. In nucleotides, the CDR3 is TGCGCCAGCAGCCAAGGCCCGGGACAGGTTTATAGCAATCAGCCCCAGCATTTT.

The sample holds one count of this clone. The CDR3 sequence is CASSLEDFSTDTQYF. CDR3 coding DNA: TGTGCCAGCAGCTTAGAAGATTTTAGCACAGATACGCAGTATTTT. The chain links TRBV7-2 to TRBJ2-3, with D uncertain. Germline-derived CDR1 and CDR2 are SGHTA and FQGNSA. This CDR3 is built from 15 residues. Trimming left V 1 base short and J 0 bases short, with 8 bases between. The variable domain in full, completed from reference TRBV7-2 and TRBJ2-3, reads GAGVSQSPSNKVTEKGKDVELRCDPISGHTALYWYRQSLGQGLEFLIYFQGNSAPDKSGLPSDRFSAERTGGSVSTLTIQRTQQEDSAVYLCASSLEDFSTDTQYFGPGTRLTVL.

The chain carries TRBV11-2 and TRBJ1-1, with TRBD1 matching over 8 bases. The CDR3 is 16 residues long. V shed 3 bases, J shed 4 bases, and the junction held 10 bases outside the gene matches. Germline CDR1 is SGHAT and CDR2 is FQNNGV. CDR3 amino acids: CASSFKLGQGGTEAFF. In DNA, the CDR3 is TGTGCCAGCAGCTTTAAATTAGGACAGGGTGGCACTGAAGCTTTCTTT.

The rearrangement uses TRBV29-1 and TRBJ1-3, with D perhaps TRBD1 (5 bases). CDR1 and CDR2 from the germline V gene are SQVTM and ANQGSEA. V was cut by 5 bases and J by 4 bases, with 6 bases left in between. The CDR3 totals 11 residues. CDR3 sequence: CSVHRGNTIYF. CDR3 in DNA: TGCAGCGTTCACAGGGGAAACACCATATATTTT.

The chain is built from TRBV7-9 and TRBJ2-3; 10 bases are shared with TRBD2. With V trimmed by 0 bases and J by 0 bases, 6 bases remained unmatched. Looked up from germline, CDR1 is SEHNR and CDR2 is FQNEAQ (reference sequence). The CDR3 runs to 18 residues. DNA for the CDR3: TGTGCCAGCAGCTTAGCCCGGCAGACTAGCGGGAGCACAGATACGCAGTATTTT. This sequence encodes CASSLARQTSGSTDTQYF.

This chain uses TRBV7-3 with TRBJ2-6; TRBD1 agrees at 7 bases. V dropped 4 bases and J dropped 2; count of bases not matched to a gene: 5. The CDR3 length is 16 residues. Looked up from germline, CDR1 is SGHTA and CDR2 is FQGTGA. The CDR3 spells CASSSGQLAGANVLTF. The DNA for the CDR3 is TGTGCCAGCAGCTCGGGACAGTTAGCTGGGGCCAACGTCCTGACTTTC.

A few counts support this clone. The CDR3 loop reads CASSPGTANTGELFF. The CDR3 DNA sequence: TGCGCCAGCAGTCCCGGGACAGCGAACACCGGGGAGCTGTTTTTT. The chain is built from TRBV10-1 and TRBJ2-2; 7 nucleotides agree with TRBD1. Germline V gives CDR1 WNHNN, CDR2 SYGVQD (reference sequence). V gave up 5 bases and J gave up 0 bases; unmatched junction bases: 3. There are 15 residues in the CDR3.

The gene calls are TRBV9 and TRBJ2-5; D is perhaps TRBD1 (6 bases). The V gene lost 4 bases and the J gene lost 2 bases, with 12 bases spanning the gap. Looked up from germline, CDR1 is SGDLS and CDR2 is YYNGEE. The CDR3 contains 14 residues. CDR3 sequence: CASSWAGDQETQYF. Written as DNA, the CDR3 is TGTGCCAGCAGCTGGGCAGGGGATCAAGAGACCCAGTACTTC.

J is TRBJ1-5 and V is TRBV19, with D possibly matching TRBD1 (5 bases). The CDR3 length is 11 residues. CDR1 LNHDA and CDR2 SQIVND come from the germline V gene (reference sequence). Trimming took off 6 bases at V and 6 bases at J, with 6 bases between the two ends. In DNA, the CDR3 is TGTGCCAGTAGGCAGGGTCAGCCCCAGCATTTT. It encodes CASRQGQPQHF.

This chain uses TRBV29-1 with TRBJ1-3, with D tentatively TRBD1 (6 bases). The CDR3 spans 13 residues. Germline CDR1 and CDR2: SQVTM and ANQGSEA. Trimming left V 7 bases short and J 5 bases short, with 15 bases between. The CDR3 DNA sequence: TGCAGCGCCGGAGGGGGGGCAAGAAACACCATATATTTT. Its protein product is CSAGGGARNTIYF.

The chain recombines TRBV4-1 with TRBJ2-7, with TRBD1 as a possible D gene (5 bases). Trimming took 1 base from V and 5 from J, leaving 12 bases between them. The CDR3 has 14 residues. Germline V gene sequence: CDR1 MGHRA, CDR2 YSYEKL. In nucleotides, the CDR3 is TGCGCCAGCAGCCAAGCCCCCAGGGAAGACGAGCAGTACTTC. Translated: CASSQAPREDEQYF.

This clone appeared a few times. The chain joins TRBV5-1 to TRBJ1-1; D unclear. V gave up 4 bases and J gave up 1 base, with 11 bases separating them. Looked up from germline, CDR1 is SGHRS and CDR2 is YFSETQ. The CDR3 loop spans 14 amino acids. CDR3 residues: CASSPTAKNTEAFF. In nucleotides, the CDR3 is TGCGCCAGCAGCCCCACAGCGAAGAACACTGAAGCTTTCTTT.

The sample holds a few counts of this clone. The chain joins TRBV29-1 to TRBJ1-2, with unresolved D. The CDR3 consists of 12 residues. V lost 1 base to trimming and J lost 4 bases, with 7 bases between them. Germline lookup yields CDR1 SQVTM and CDR2 ANQGSEA. The CDR3 is CSVEVGVYGYTF. The CDR3, as DNA: TGCAGCGTTGAAGTTGGGGTCTATGGCTACACCTTC.

The CDR3 DNA reads TGCGCCAGCAGCCAGGGGCGGGGGAATGGCTACACCTTC. The encoded protein is CASSQGRGNGYTF. The rearrangement uses TRBV4-1 and TRBJ1-2, with D possibly being TRBD1 (5 bases). CDR3 length equals 13 residues. Germline V lookup: CDR1 MGHRA, CDR2 YSYEKL. Trimming removed 3 bases at V and 6 bases at J, with 11 bases between.

This chain uses TRBV11-2 with TRBJ2-3; no clear D gene. Germline V CDR1 and CDR2: SGHAT, FQNNGV. V lost 3 bases, J lost 3 bases, and 10 bases lay in between. The CDR3 totals 14 residues. The CDR3 loop reads CASSFVVATDTQYF. CDR3 DNA: TGTGCCAGCAGCTTTGTGGTGGCAACAGATACGCAGTATTTT.

This clone was seen once. The chain joins TRBV25-1 to TRBJ2-4; 7 nucleotides agree with TRBD2. Germline V gene data show CDR1 as MGHDK and CDR2 as SYGVNS. The CDR3 runs to 14 residues. Germline trimming cut 3 bases from V and 12 bases from J; bases unmatched to any gene: 11. The CDR3 is CASSDPGGREDQYF. For the CDR3, the DNA is TGTGCCAGCAGTGATCCTGGGGGGAGGGAGGATCAGTACTTC.

The rearrangement uses TRBV18 and TRBJ1-4; D uncertain. There are 15 residues in the CDR3. CDR1 and CDR2 from the germline V gene are KGHSH and LQKENI. Trimming cost V 2 bases and J 0 bases, with 7 bases left between them. The CDR3 DNA sequence: TGTGCCAGCTCACCAATGGGTGCAACTAATGAAAAACTGTTTTTT. Its protein product is CASSPMGATNEKLFF.

The chain has TRBV11-2 and TRBJ2-7; 7 bases line up with TRBD1. V dropped 2 bases and J dropped 1; count of bases not matched to a gene: 8. Germline V lookup: CDR1 SGHAT, CDR2 FQNNGV. This CDR3 is built from 16 residues. This CDR3 is CASSLTYWDRSYEQYF. Here the CDR3 DNA reads TGTGCCAGCAGCTTAACCTACTGGGACAGATCCTACGAGCAGTACTTC.

The chain couples TRBV5-6 to TRBJ1-4; 7 bases match TRBD1. CDR3 length: 13 amino acids. The V segment lost 4 bases and the J segment 7 bases; nucleotides outside the gene matches: 4. The germline gives CDR1 SGHDT, CDR2 YYEEEE. The CDR3 DNA sequence: TGTGCCAGCAGCCGAACAGGGGCTGAAAAACTGTTTTTT. Protein: CASSRTGAEKLFF.

This chain joins TRBV4-1 and TRBJ1-6; the match to TRBD1 covers 12 bases. In germline, CDR1 is MGHRA, CDR2 YSYEKL. The CDR3 consists of 18 residues. The trim removed 0 bases at V and 9 bases at J, leaving 9 bases unmatched. The CDR3 is CASSQDHWDRGQVSPLHF. DNA for the CDR3: TGCGCCAGCAGCCAAGATCACTGGGACAGGGGGCAGGTTTCACCCCTCCACTTT.

This clone has only a few counts. The V call is TRBV20-1, the J call TRBJ1-1; D unresolved. This CDR3 has 10 amino acids. The germline gives CDR1 DFQATT, CDR2 SNEGSKA (reference sequence). The V and J ends lost 5 bases and 7 bases respectively, with 8 bases between them. CDR3 amino acids: CSASSDEAFF. CDR3 nucleotide sequence: TGCAGTGCTTCCTCCGATGAAGCTTTCTTT.

The chain joins TRBV10-2 to TRBJ2-7; TRBD2 agrees at 8 bases. CDR1 and CDR2 (germline): WSHSY, SAAADI. The CDR3 contains 14 residues. J gave up 3 bases and V 2 bases, and 3 bases lay outside the gene matches. As DNA, the CDR3 is TGCGCCAGCAGTGAGAGAACTAGCGGCTACGAGCAGTACTTC. This sequence encodes CASSERTSGYEQYF.

The chain combines TRBV6-8 with TRBJ2-6; D is perhaps TRBD1 (5 bases). V was shortened by 3 bases and J by 0 bases, with 12 bases between the two germline ends. Germline V lookup: CDR1 MNHGY, CDR2 SAAAGT. CDR3 length: 17 residues. Here the CDR3 DNA reads TGTGCCAGCAGTTATAGGGGTAGCATCTCTGGGGCCAACGTCCTGACTTTC. Translation gives CASSYRGSISGANVLTF.

The rearrangement uses TRBV6-5 and TRBJ2-3, with D possibly matching TRBD2 (6 bases). V was trimmed by 7 bases and J by 0 bases, leaving 11 bases between them. This CDR3 has 14 amino acids. Germline assignment: CDR1 MNHEY and CDR2 SVGAGI. The CDR3 region is CASKTGTSTDTQYF. In DNA, the CDR3 is TGTGCCAGCAAGACCGGGACTAGCACAGATACGCAGTATTTT.

V gene TRBV7-9 combines with J gene TRBJ2-1; D is uncertain. The germline V gene encodes CDR1 SEHNR and CDR2 FQNEAQ (reference sequence). The V end was cut by 4 bases, the J end by 8 bases, with 9 bases between. CDR3 length equals 12 residues. CDR3 in DNA: TGTGCCAGCAGCTCCCAAGCGCATGAGCAGTTCTTC. Encoded protein: CASSSQAHEQFF.

This chain links TRBV10-2 with TRBJ2-7; D unresolved. From germline, CDR1 is WSHSY and CDR2 SAAADI. The CDR3 has 13 amino acids. V was pared by 2 bases and J by 0 bases, with 5 bases between. The CDR3 here is CASSEHNSYEQYF. Written as DNA, the CDR3 is TGCGCCAGCAGTGAGCACAACTCCTACGAGCAGTACTTC.

The chain has TRBV12-5 and TRBJ2-5; D might be TRBD1 (6 bases). V gave up 4 bases and J gave up 1 base, with 7 bases separating them. CDR1 LGHNT and CDR2 FRNRAP come from the germline V gene. This CDR3 comprises 13 residues. As DNA, the CDR3 is TGTGCTAGTGGTTGGACAGTCCAAGAGACCCAGTACTTC. Translated: CASGWTVQETQYF.

The gene calls are TRBV9 and TRBJ2-1, with a possible D match to TRBD2 (5 bases). V lost 0 bases to trimming and J lost 4 bases, with 14 bases between them. The CDR3 has 16 residues. In germline, CDR1 is SGDLS, CDR2 YYNGEE. Written as DNA, the CDR3 is TGTGCCAGCAGCGTAGTTGGCGGGCCAAAATACAATGAGCAGTTCTTC. The encoded protein is CASSVVGGPKYNEQFF.

V gene TRBV29-1 combines with J gene TRBJ2-7; 7 bases align to TRBD2. CDR3 length equals 14 residues. V gave up 7 bases and J gave up 0 bases; unmatched junction bases: 9. Per germline, CDR1 SQVTM and CDR2 ANQGSEA. The CDR3 loop is CSGGGGASSYEQYF. CDR3 DNA: TGCAGCGGCGGGGGAGGCGCTAGCTCCTACGAGCAGTACTTC.